This T cell receptor (beta chain) was captured by sequencing in a study of T cell repertoires in cytomegalovirus infection. About the research overall: Public TCR beta signatures were indicative of both CMV infection and a matching HLA type. Whole-study results and caveats: The ex vivo response was dominated by HLA-C-restricted CMV-specific TCR beta clonotypes.

One entry per CDR3 protein results from TCRdb running MiXCR on the reads. The table lists hundreds of thousands of distinct CDR3 sequences, about 30% of them singletons, with 18% in the top ten. V lost 2 bases to trimming and J lost 2 bases, with 8 bases between them. The CDR3 length is 14 residues. Germline CDR1 reads SGHVS; CDR2 reads FQNEAQ. Only a few counts were recorded for this clonotype. As yet, its antigen is unknown. The source of this sequence is a human donor in good health (CMV status not recorded). Some clones in this sample may be carry-over from other donors' samples. The starting material was cultured PBMCs, obtained from culture after CMV antigen stimulation. The rearrangement links TRBV7-8 to TRBJ2-3; D not resolved. The CDR3 reads CASSLIRITDTQYF. The CDR3, as DNA: TGTGCCAGCAGCTTAATCAGAATCACAGATACGCAGTATTTT. Based on the CDR3 plus reference TRBV7-8 and TRBJ2-3, the full variable domain is GAGVSQSPRYKVAKRGQDVALRCDPISGHVSLFWYQQALGQGPEFLTYFQNEAQLDKSGLPSDRFFAERPEGSVSTLKIQRTQQEDSAVYLCASSLIRITDTQYFGPGTRLTVL.